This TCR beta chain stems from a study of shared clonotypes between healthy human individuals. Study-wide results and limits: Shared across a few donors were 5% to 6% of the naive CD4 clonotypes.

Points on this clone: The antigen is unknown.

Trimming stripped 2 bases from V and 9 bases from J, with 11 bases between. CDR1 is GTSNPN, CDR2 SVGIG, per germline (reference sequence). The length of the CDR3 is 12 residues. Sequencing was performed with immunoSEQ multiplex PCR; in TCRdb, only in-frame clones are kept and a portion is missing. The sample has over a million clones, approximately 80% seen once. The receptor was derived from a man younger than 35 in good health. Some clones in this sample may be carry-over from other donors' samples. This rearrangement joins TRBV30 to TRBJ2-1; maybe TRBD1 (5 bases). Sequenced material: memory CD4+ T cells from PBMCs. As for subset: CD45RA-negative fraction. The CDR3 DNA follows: TGTGCCTGGAGTAGGGGCCGGATTGAGCAGTTCTTC. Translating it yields CAWSRGRIEQFF.